The sequence of this T cell receptor beta chain was determined in a study of blood T cell repertoires in COVID-19. The repertoire was sequenced with immunoSEQ multiplex PCR; TCRdb's copy has only in-frame clones and lacks some. Altogether more than 250,000 clones are present, approximately 88% being singletons, with the ten largest covering more than 0.95%. Trimming pared 3 bases from V and 14 bases from J, leaving 24 bases between. The CDR3 is 16 amino acids. Looked up from germline, CDR1 is SGDLS and CDR2 is YYNGEE. This clone was seen just once. The chain is built from TRBV9 and TRBJ1-6; D is perhaps TRBD1 (6 bases). This sequence was found in a woman aged 40-49 years with acute COVID-19. Sequenced material: PBMCs or T cells enriched from blood (not recorded which). The CDR3 bases are TGTGCCAGCAGCGAATCAACCGGGACACAAATAGGGTCCCTCCACTTT. Its translation is CASSESTGTQIGSLHF.